The present T cell receptor (beta chain) was sequenced within a study of blood T cells in healthy people across ages. Deletions cut 3 bases from V and 2 bases from J, with 9 bases between. Germline CDR1 reads MDHEN; CDR2 reads SYDVKM. This CDR3 has 14 amino acids. A second 7 to 11 cycle PCR used barcoded and J-beta primers. Each CDR3 protein is one row after TCRdb ran MiXCR on the 5' RACE reads. Of approximately 800,000 distinct CDR3 sequences in the sample, 20% to 30% are singletons; the top ten hold 2.5% to 3.5%. The data were also submitted as part of a second study, on T cells of mothers and their children.

The TCR comes from a boy between 10 and 17 years old in good health. Material for sequencing was blood. The rearrangement joins TRBV28 to TRBJ2-3; D unclear. For the CDR3, the DNA is TGTGCCAGCAGTTTCGATGTTCTCACAGATACGCAGTATTTT. Translating it yields CASSFDVLTDTQYF.